This T cell receptor beta chain was captured in a study of T cell responses to AZD1222 COVID-19 vaccine. Findings of the study overall: The study identified only five to seven AZD1222 recipients as seropositive at baseline.

Note on this clone: Its antigen is currently unknown.

Clones were read by immunoSEQ multiplex PCR, and TCRdb kept only the in-frame ones, dropping some. Counted here are some 150,000 clones, 90% occurring once; the ten biggest clones make up 18%. The TCR originated in an adult in good health. Sequencing was performed on peripheral blood, taken on day 0 of AZD1222 vaccination.

The CDR3 is CAWSVLSGNTQYF. CDR3 coding DNA: TGTGCCTGGAGTGTACTCTCTGGGAATACGCAGTATTTT. The V and J genes are TRBV30 and TRBJ2-3; no definite D call. The CDR3 consists of 13 residues. Germline loops: CDR1 GTSNPN, CDR2 SVGIG (reference sequence). Trimming cost V 0 bases and J 7 bases, with 11 bases left between them. Using reference TRBV30 and TRBJ2-3 for the parts outside the CDR3, the full variable domain is SQTIHQWPATLVQPVGSPLSLECTVEGTSNPNLYWYRQAAGRGLQLLFYSVGIGQISSEVPQNLSASRPQDRQFILSSKKLLLSDSGFYLCAWSVLSGNTQYFGPGTRLTVL.